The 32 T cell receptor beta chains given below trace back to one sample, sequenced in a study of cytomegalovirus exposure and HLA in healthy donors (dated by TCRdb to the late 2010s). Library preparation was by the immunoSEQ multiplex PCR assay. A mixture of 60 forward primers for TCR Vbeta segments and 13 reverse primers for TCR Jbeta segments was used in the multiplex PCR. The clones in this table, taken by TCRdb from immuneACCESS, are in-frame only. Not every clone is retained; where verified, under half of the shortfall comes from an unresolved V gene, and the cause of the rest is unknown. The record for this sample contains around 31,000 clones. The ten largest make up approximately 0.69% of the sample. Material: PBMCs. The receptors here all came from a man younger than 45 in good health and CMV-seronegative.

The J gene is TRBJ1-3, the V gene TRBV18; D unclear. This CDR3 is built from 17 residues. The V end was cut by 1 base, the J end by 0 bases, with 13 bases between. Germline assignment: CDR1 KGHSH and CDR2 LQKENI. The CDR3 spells CASSPLPLRSSGNTIYF. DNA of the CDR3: TGTGCCAGCTCACCACTCCCCCTGCGGAGCTCTGGAAACACCATATATTTT.

For the CDR3, the DNA is TGTGCCTGGGCTACAGGGTTCAACACTGAAGCTTTCTTT. Translating gives CAWATGFNTEAFF. The rearrangement uses TRBV30 and TRBJ1-1; maybe TRBD1 (6 bases). V was cut by 5 bases and J by 2 bases, with 12 bases left in between. The CDR3 is 13 amino acids. Germline V lookup: CDR1 GTSNPN, CDR2 SVGIG (reference sequence).

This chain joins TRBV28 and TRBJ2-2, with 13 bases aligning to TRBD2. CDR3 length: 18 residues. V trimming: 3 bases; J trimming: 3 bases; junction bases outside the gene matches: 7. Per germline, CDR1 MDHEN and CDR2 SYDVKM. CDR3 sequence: CASSFSGTSGADTGELFF. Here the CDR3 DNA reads TGTGCCAGCAGTTTCTCCGGGACTAGCGGGGCGGACACCGGGGAGCTGTTTTTT. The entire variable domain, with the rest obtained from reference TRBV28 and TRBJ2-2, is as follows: DVKVTQSSRYLVKRTGEKVFLECVQDMDHENMFWYRQDPGLGLRLIYFSYDVKMKEKGDIPEGYSVSREKKERFSLILESASTNQTSMYLCASSFSGTSGADTGELFFGEGSRLTVL.

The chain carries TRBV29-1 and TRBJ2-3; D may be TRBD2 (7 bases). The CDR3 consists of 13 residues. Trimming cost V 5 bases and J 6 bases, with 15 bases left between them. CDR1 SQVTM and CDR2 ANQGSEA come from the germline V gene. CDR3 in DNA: TGCAGCGTTAGGGGGGGTGCATGGGATACGCAGTATTTT. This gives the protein CSVRGGAWDTQYF.

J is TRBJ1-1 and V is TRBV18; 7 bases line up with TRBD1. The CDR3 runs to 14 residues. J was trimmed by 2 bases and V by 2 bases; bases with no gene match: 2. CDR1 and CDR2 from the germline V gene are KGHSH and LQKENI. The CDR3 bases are TGTGCCAGCTCACCAAGACAGGGTAACACTGAAGCTTTCTTT. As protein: CASSPRQGNTEAFF.

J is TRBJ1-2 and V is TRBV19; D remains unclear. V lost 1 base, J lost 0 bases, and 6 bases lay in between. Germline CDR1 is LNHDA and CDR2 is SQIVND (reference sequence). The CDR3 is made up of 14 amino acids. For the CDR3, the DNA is TGTGCCAGTAGTATAGGTAGCACTAACTATGGCTACACCTTC. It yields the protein CASSIGSTNYGYTF.

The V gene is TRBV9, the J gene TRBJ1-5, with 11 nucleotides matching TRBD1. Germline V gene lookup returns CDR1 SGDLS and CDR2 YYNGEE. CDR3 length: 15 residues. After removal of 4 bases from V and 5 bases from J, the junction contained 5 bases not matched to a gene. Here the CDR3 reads CASSFGQGAYQPQHF. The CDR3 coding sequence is TGTGCCAGCAGCTTTGGACAGGGGGCCTATCAGCCCCAGCATTTT. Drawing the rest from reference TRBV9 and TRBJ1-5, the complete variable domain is DSGVTQTPKHLITATGQRVTLRCSPRSGDLSVYWYQQSLDQGLQFLIQYYNGEERAKGNILERFSAQQFPDLHSELNLSSLELGDSALYFCASSFGQGAYQPQHFGDGTRLSIL.

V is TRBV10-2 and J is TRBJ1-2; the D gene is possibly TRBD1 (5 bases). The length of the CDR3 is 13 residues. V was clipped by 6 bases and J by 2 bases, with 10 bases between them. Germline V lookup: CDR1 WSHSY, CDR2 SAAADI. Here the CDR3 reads CASRATGNYGYTF. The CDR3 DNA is TGCGCCAGCAGAGCAACAGGAAACTATGGCTACACCTTC.

The CDR3 sequence is CASSLTGARFGNTIYF. CDR3 coding DNA: TGCGCCAGCAGCTTAACAGGGGCCCGCTTTGGAAACACCATATATTTT. The gene calls are TRBV5-1 and TRBJ1-3, with 7 nucleotides matching TRBD1. The junction had 8 bases not matched to a gene; V was cut back by 2 bases and J by 3 bases. Germline assignment: CDR1 SGHRS and CDR2 YFSETQ. The CDR3 sequence is 16 residues long.

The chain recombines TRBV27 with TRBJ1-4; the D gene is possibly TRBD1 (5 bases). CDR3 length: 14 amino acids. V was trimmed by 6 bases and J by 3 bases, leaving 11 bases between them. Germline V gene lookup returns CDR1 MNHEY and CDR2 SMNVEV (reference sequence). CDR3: CASSPRQPNEKLFF. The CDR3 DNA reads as TGTGCCAGCAGCCCCCGACAGCCTAATGAAAAACTGTTTTTT.

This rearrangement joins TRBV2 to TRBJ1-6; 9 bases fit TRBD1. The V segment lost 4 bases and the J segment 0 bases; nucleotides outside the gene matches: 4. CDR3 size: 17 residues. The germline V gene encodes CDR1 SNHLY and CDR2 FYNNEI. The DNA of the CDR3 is TGTGCCAGCAGTGCTGGACAGGGGAGCTCCTATAATTCACCCCTCCACTTT. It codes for CASSAGQGSSYNSPLHF.

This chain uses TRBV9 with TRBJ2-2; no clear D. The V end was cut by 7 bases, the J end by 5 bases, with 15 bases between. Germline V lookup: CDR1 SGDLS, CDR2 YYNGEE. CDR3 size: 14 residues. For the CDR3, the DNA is TGTGCCAGCTCCCTGGCCGGGTCTACCGGGGAGCTGTTTTTT. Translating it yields CASSLAGSTGELFF.

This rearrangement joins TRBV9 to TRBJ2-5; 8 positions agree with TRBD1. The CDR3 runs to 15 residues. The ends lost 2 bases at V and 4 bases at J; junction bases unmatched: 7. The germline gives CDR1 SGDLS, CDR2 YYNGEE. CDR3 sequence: CASSVQGARAETQYF. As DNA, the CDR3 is TGTGCCAGCAGCGTGCAGGGGGCCCGGGCAGAGACCCAGTACTTC.

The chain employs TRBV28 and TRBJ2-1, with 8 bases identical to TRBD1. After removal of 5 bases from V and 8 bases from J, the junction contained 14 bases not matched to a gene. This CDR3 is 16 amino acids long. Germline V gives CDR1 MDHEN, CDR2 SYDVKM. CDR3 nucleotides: TGTGCCAGCAGTCCACCGGACAGGGTCCTTCGTTATGAGCAGTTCTTC. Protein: CASSPPDRVLRYEQFF.

CDR3 nucleotides: TGTGCCAGCAGCTTGGGCACCGTGATAGCGGGATACACAGATACGCAGTATTTT. The encoded protein is CASSLGTVIAGYTDTQYF. This rearrangement joins TRBV5-4 to TRBJ2-3; 8 bases are shared with TRBD2. CDR3 length: 18 amino acids. Trimming removed 0 bases from V and 2 bases from J; junction bases left unmatched: 11. Germline-derived CDR1 and CDR2 are SGHNT and YYREEE (reference sequence).

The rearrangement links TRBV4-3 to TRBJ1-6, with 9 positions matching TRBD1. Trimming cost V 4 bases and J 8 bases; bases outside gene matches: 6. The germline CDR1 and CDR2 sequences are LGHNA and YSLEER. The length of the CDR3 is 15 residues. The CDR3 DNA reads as TGCGCCAGCAGCCGGTCGACAGGGGGAGATTCACCCCTCCACTTT. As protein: CASSRSTGGDSPLHF.

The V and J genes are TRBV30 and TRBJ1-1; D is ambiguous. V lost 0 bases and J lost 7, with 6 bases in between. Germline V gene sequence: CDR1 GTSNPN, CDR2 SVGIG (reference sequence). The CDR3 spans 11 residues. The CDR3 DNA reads TGTGCCTGGAGTGTACGCTATGAAGCTTTCTTT. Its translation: CAWSVRYEAFF.

The CDR3 protein is CASSFRRGNSYEQYF. CDR3 bases: TGTGCCAGCAGTTTCCGACGGGGAAACTCCTACGAGCAGTACTTC. The V gene is TRBV6-5, the J gene TRBJ2-7, with TRBD2 as a possible D gene (5 bases). This CDR3 has 15 amino acids. The V end lost 4 bases, the J end lost 0 bases, and 13 bases lay between the germline ends. Germline CDR1 MNHEY, CDR2 SVGAGI.

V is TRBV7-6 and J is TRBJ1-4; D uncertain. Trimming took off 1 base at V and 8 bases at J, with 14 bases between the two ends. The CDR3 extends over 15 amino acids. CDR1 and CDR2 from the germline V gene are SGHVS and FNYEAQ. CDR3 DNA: TGTGCCAGCAGCTTAGTTGGCCGTGGCGGGGAAAAACTGTTTTTT. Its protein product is CASSLVGRGGEKLFF.

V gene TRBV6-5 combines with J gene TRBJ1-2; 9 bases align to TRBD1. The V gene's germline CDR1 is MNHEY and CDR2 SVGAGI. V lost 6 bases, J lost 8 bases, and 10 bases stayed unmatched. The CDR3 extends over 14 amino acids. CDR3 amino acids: CASSSSGTGLGYTF. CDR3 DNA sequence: TGTGCCAGCAGCTCTTCTGGGACAGGGCTCGGCTACACCTTC.

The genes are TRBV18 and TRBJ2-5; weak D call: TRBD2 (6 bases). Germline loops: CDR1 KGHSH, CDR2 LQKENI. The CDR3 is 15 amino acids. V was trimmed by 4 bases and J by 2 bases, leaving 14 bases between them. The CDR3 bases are TGTGCCAGCTCACTCGGCGGGGCGACTCAAGAGACCCAGTACTTC. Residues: CASSLGGATQETQYF.

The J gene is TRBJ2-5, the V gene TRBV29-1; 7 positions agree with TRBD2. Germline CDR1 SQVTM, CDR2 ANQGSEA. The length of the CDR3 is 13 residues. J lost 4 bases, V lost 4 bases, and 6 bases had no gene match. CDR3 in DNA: TGCAGCGTTGTGGGGGGGGTGGGAGAGACCCAGTACTTC. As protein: CSVVGGVGETQYF. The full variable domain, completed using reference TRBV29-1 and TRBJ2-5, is SAVISQKPSRDICQRGTSLTIQCQVDSQVTMMFWYRQQPGQSLTLIATANQGSEATYESGFVIDKFPISRPNLTFSTLTVSNMSPEDSSIYLCSVVGGVGETQYFGPGTRLLVL.

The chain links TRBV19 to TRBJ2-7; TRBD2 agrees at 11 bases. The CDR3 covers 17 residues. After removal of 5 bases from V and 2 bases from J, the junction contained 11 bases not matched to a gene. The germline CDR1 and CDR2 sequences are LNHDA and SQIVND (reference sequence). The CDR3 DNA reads TGTGCCAGTAGTCTCAAACCGGGACTAGCGGTTACCTACGAGCAGTACTTC. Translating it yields CASSLKPGLAVTYEQYF.

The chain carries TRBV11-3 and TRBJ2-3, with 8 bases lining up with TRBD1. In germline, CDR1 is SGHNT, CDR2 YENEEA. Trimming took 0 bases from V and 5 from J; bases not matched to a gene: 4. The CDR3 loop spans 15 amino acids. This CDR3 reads CASSLESGTGDTQYF. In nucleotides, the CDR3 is TGTGCCAGCAGCTTAGAGTCCGGGACAGGAGATACGCAGTATTTT.

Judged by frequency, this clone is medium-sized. In DNA form, the CDR3 reads TGTGCCAGCAGCTCTCCGGGGGAGAGGGTTTACAATGAGCAGTTCTTC. Translated, it gives CASSSPGERVYNEQFF. The V and J genes are TRBV7-9 and TRBJ2-1; TRBD2 is a possible D gene (6 bases). The germline V and J ends were trimmed by 4 bases and 4 bases, with 17 bases remaining between them. From germline, CDR1 is SEHNR and CDR2 FQNEAQ (reference sequence). The CDR3 has 16 residues. Full variable domain (remainder filled in from reference TRBV7-9 and TRBJ2-1): DTGVSQNPRHKITKRGQNVTFRCDPISEHNRLYWYRQTLGQGPEFLTYFQNEAQLEKSRLLSDRFSAERPKGSFSTLEIQRTEQGDSAMYLCASSSPGERVYNEQFFGPGTRLTVL.

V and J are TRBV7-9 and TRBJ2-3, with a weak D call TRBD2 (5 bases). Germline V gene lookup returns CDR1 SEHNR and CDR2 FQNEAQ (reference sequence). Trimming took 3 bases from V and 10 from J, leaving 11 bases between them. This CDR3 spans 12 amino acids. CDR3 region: CASSFPSSAQYF. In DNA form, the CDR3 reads TGTGCCAGCAGCTTTCCTAGCTCCGCGCAGTATTTT.

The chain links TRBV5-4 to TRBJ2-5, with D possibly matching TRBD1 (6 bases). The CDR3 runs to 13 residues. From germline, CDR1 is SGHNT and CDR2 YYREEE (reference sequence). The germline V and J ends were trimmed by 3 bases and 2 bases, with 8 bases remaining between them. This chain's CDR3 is CASSSDRQETQYF. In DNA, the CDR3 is TGTGCCAGCAGCTCCGACAGGCAAGAGACCCAGTACTTC.

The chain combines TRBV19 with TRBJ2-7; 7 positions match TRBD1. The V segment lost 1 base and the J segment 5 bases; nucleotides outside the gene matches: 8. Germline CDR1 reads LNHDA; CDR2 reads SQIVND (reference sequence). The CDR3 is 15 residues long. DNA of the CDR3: TGTGCCAGTAGTATAGTTAAGGGGGCTTTCCACGAGCAGTACTTC. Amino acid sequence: CASSIVKGAFHEQYF.

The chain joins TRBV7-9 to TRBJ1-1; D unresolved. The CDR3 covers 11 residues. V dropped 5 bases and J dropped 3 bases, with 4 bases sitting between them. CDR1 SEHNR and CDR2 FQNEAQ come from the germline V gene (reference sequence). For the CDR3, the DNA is TGTGCCAGCAGCAACTACACTGAAGCTTTCTTT. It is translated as CASSNYTEAFF.

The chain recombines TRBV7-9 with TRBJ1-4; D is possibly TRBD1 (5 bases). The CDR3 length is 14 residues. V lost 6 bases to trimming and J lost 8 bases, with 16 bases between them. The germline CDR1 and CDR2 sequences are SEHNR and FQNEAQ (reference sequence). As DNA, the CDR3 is TGTGCCAGCAGTTCCGGGACCCGGGGGGAAAAACTGTTTTTT. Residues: CASSSGTRGEKLFF. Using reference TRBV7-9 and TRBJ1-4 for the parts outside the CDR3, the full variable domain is DTGVSQNPRHKITKRGQNVTFRCDPISEHNRLYWYRQTLGQGPEFLTYFQNEAQLEKSRLLSDRFSAERPKGSFSTLEIQRTEQGDSAMYLCASSSGTRGEKLFFGSGTQLSVL.

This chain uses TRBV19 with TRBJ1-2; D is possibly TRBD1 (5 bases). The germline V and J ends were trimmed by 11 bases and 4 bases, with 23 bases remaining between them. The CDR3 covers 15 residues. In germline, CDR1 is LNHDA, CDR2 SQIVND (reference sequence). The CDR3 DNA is TGTGCCTCTACCCCAGACAGCTTATTTGCCTATGGCTACACCTTC. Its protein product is CASTPDSLFAYGYTF.

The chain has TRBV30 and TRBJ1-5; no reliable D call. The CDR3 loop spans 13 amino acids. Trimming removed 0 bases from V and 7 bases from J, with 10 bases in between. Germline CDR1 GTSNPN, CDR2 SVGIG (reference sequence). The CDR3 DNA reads TGTGCCTGGAGTGTAGCGGGGTTCCAGCCCCAGCATTTT. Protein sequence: CAWSVAGFQPQHF.